Below, one T cell receptor beta chain is given with its context. This clone was counted a few times. What this receptor recognizes is not known. The record has no base qualities; no much larger clone is one base away. This sample is part of a study of blood T cell repertoires in COVID-19 (dated by TCRdb to 2020 to 2022). About the investigation overall: Samples from collaborators originated in the United States, Italy and Spain and spanned both the acute and convalescent phases of COVID-19. The dataset comprised deeply sampled blood TCRbeta repertoires from subjects exposed to, actively infected with, or recovered from COVID-19. A de-identified subject ID, COVID-19 status, age in years and sex were almost always included in the sample metadata. The samples were drawn from two sources: the first 160 participants of the ongoing ImmuneRACE study, and some 1,300 subjects contributed by 6 global collaborators. The prospective study material was composed of cDNA or gDNA derived from T cells, B-cell-depleted T cells, or PBMCs. A freely available public database, intended as a resource for researchers studying the immune response to SARS-CoV-2, is where the repertoires were released. HLA class I and class II types, where available, came from metadata supplied by the sample provider rather than from assay-based typing.

TCRbeta CDR3 regions were amplified from genomic DNA using the immunoSEQ Assay, a bias-controlled multiplex PCR. On the authors' methods: The number of nucleated cells in each sample was estimated from the amplification of reference gene primers within the assay. To quantify the absolute abundance of each unique TCRbeta CDR3 rearrangement, sequence reads were collapsed and filtered. For each sample, productive Simpson clonality was calculated as the square root of Simpson's diversity index across productive rearrangements. Not all clones reach the TCRdb copy of this immuneACCESS table, which keeps in-frame sequences only. Checked studies attribute under half of the gap to unresolved V genes and leave the rest unexplained. Clone size and V and J calls were adopted from that table, with D and trimming inferred from the DNA. This sample is represented by 150,000 to 200,000 clones; around 85% of them were singletons. The top ten constitute approximately 11% of the sample.

There are 18 amino acids in the CDR3, from cysteine to phenylalanine inclusive. Here the CDR3 DNA is all that survives: 54 bases in frame from base 1. Germline trimming amounts to 1 base on V and 0 bases on J, with 8 as the count of junction bases outside the gene matches. From a lookup of the germline V gene, CDR1 and CDR2 are LGHNA and YSLEER. Study-level results and caveats: The quantity of clinical and demographic metadata differed by source and by participant and was supplied without curation.

One collaborating source in Seattle enrolled patients during active infection and followed them longitudinally through the course of disease. Collaborating institutions collected whole blood in K2EDTA tubes following their own protocols. Collaborator samples were shipped for TCRbeta analysis as frozen whole blood, isolated PBMCs, or DNA extracted from either sample type. The sequence is built from TRBV4-3 and TRBJ2-7, and TRBD2 aligns with 11 junction nucleotides. This TCR came from a woman aged 55-69 years with COVID-19, enrolled during active disease. The specimen sequenced was peripheral blood. CDR3 region: CASSQGTSGPRSSYEQYF. The DNA is as follows: TGCGCCAGCAGCCAAGGGACTAGCGGGCCAAGGAGCTCCTACGAGCAGTACTTC.